This TCR beta chain originates from a study of T cells in Graves' hyperthyroidism and ophthalmopathy. Study-wide findings and caveats: A 13 V-J signature model discriminated ophthalmopathy versus stable hyperthyroidism.

The CDR3 sequence is 14 residues long. J was trimmed by 7 bases and V by 8 bases; bases with no gene match: 9. CDR1 LNHDA and CDR2 SQIVND come from the germline V gene (reference sequence). With duration under 3 months, ophthalmopathy was active: Clinical Activity Score at least 3, NOSPECS at least 4. The investigators amplified TCR beta CDR3 regions from RNA transcripts. Using the HTBI primer set, a first-round RT-PCR was run on the TCR CDR3. MiXCR, applied by TCRdb to the multiplex PCR reads, yields one record per CDR3 protein. The table includes about 600,000 distinct CDR3 sequences, about a sixth detected once. Of note for this clonotype: Its antigen is unidentified.

Sequencing input: blood. V gene TRBV19 combines with J gene TRBJ2-1; 9 bases map to TRBD2. This TCR was sampled from a middle-aged woman with Graves' ophthalmopathy. The CDR3 loop reads CASRGSGRTNEQFF. The CDR3 DNA reads TGTGCCAGTCGCGGGAGCGGGAGGACGAATGAGCAGTTCTTC.